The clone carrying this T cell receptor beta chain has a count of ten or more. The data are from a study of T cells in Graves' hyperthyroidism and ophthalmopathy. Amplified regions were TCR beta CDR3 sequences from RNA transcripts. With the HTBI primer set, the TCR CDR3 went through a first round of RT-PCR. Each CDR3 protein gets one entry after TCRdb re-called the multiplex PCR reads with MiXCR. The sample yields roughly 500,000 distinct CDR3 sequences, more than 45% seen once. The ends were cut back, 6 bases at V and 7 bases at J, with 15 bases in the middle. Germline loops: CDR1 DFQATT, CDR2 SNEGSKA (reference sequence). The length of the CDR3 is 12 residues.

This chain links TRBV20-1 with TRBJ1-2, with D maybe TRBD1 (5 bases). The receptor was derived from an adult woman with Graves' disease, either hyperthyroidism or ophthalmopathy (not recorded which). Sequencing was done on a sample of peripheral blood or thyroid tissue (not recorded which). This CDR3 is CSAIKWGGGYTF. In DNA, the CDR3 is TGCAGTGCCATTAAGTGGGGGGGTGGCTACACCTTC.